A single sample is the source of the 25 T cell receptor beta chains below, sequenced in a study of T cell responses to AZD1222 COVID-19 vaccine. Repertoires were generated with immunoSEQ multiplex PCR, while TCRdb's copy carries only in-frame clones and drops some. The table includes some 96,000 clones, around 87% detected once. The material sequenced was peripheral blood, taken on day 0 of MenACWY control vaccination. Receptors originate from an adult in good health.

V is TRBV5-1 and J is TRBJ1-6, with D unclear. V was cut by 0 bases and J by 8 bases, with 12 bases left in between. The germline V gene encodes CDR1 SGHRS and CDR2 YFSETQ. The CDR3 covers 15 residues. The DNA of the CDR3 is TGCGCCAGCAGCTTGGGGACGGACTCCCATTCACCCCTCCACTTT. It encodes CASSLGTDSHSPLHF.

CDR3 amino acids: CASRPGQQGGEKLFF. The CDR3 DNA reads as TGCGCCAGCAGACCGGGACAACAGGGCGGCGAAAAACTGTTTTTT. This rearrangement joins TRBV5-1 to TRBJ1-4, with D tentatively TRBD1 (6 bases). Germline V lookup: CDR1 SGHRS, CDR2 YFSETQ. Trimming cost V 5 bases and J 8 bases, with 19 bases left between them. CDR3 length: 15 amino acids. Supplemented by reference TRBV5-1 and TRBJ1-4, the full variable domain reads KAGVTQTPRYLIKTRGQQVTLSCSPISGHRSVSWYQQTPGQGLQFLFEYFSETQRNKGNFPGRFSGRQFSNSRSEMNVSTLELGDSALYLCASRPGQQGGEKLFFGSGTQLSVL.

This sequence joins TRBV7-2 and TRBJ1-6; D might be TRBD1 (6 bases). Per the germline V gene, CDR1 is SGHTA and CDR2 is FQGNSA. This CDR3 is built from 14 residues. Trimming took 6 bases from V and 10 from J, leaving 16 bases between them. The CDR3 here is CASRGEGVRSPLHF. For the CDR3, the DNA is TGTGCCAGCAGGGGGGAGGGGGTTCGCTCACCCCTCCACTTT.

CDR3 in DNA: TGTGCCAGCAGTTACTCGATGAGGGCTACTGAAGCTTTCTTT. It codes for CASSYSMRATEAFF. The chain uses TRBV6-5 and TRBJ1-1; D not resolved. The V end was cut by 0 bases, the J end by 5 bases, with 10 bases between. The CDR3 extends over 14 amino acids. The germline V gene has CDR1 MNHEY and CDR2 SVGAGI.

The rearrangement uses TRBV5-1 and TRBJ1-4, with D uncertain. V dropped 4 bases and J dropped 0 bases, with 13 bases sitting between them. Germline assignment: CDR1 SGHRS and CDR2 YFSETQ. The length of the CDR3 is 16 residues. As DNA, the CDR3 is TGCGCCAGCAGCCCCTGGACCGATGCAACTAATGAAAAACTGTTTTTT. Its translation is CASSPWTDATNEKLFF.

The chain combines TRBV7-8 with TRBJ2-7, with TRBD2 identical over 8 bases. CDR3 length: 14 amino acids. Germline CDR1 SGHVS, CDR2 FQNEAQ. V shed 3 bases, J shed 2 bases, and the junction held 3 bases outside the gene matches. The CDR3 is CASSFSGVAYEQYF. As DNA, the CDR3 is TGTGCCAGCAGCTTTAGCGGGGTGGCCTACGAGCAGTACTTC.

The CDR3, as DNA: TGTGCCAGCAGTCCTACAGGTACCGAGCAGTACTTC. The encoded protein is CASSPTGTEQYF. This chain joins TRBV28 and TRBJ2-7; perhaps TRBD1 as D (5 bases). This CDR3 contains 12 residues. V shed 5 bases and J shed 6 bases, with 11 bases lying between them. Germline V gene sequence: CDR1 MDHEN, CDR2 SYDVKM.

The chain carries TRBV6-2 or TRBV6-3 and TRBJ1-1; no definite D call. Between the trimmed V and J ends, which lost 4 bases and 6 bases, there was a span of 12 bases. Germline lookup yields CDR1 MNHEY and CDR2 SVGEGT. The CDR3 covers 13 residues. CDR3 DNA sequence: TGTGCCAGCAGTTTCCGGGTTTTGGCTGAAGCTTTCTTT. This codes for CASSFRVLAEAFF.

The chain links TRBV19 to TRBJ2-5; 10 nucleotides align to TRBD2. V was pared by 2 bases and J by 1 base, with 10 bases of the junction left unmatched. In germline, CDR1 is LNHDA, CDR2 SQIVND (reference sequence). The length of the CDR3 is 18 residues. The CDR3 DNA is TGTGCCAGTAGTATAAGCCCGGTATTAGCGGGGGGCCAAGAGACCCAGTACTTC. Residues: CASSISPVLAGGQETQYF.

This sequence joins TRBV5-1 and TRBJ1-2; 8 nucleotides agree with TRBD1. There are 13 residues in the CDR3. Germline CDR1 and CDR2: SGHRS and YFSETQ. Trimming at V came to 0 bases and at J to 8 bases, leaving 3 bases not matched to a gene. CDR3 amino acids: CASSLDGTGGYTF. CDR3 nucleotides: TGCGCCAGCAGCTTGGACGGGACAGGAGGCTACACCTTC. Drawing the rest from reference TRBV5-1 and TRBJ1-2, the complete variable domain is KAGVTQTPRYLIKTRGQQVTLSCSPISGHRSVSWYQQTPGQGLQFLFEYFSETQRNKGNFPGRFSGRQFSNSRSEMNVSTLELGDSALYLCASSLDGTGGYTFGSGTRLTVV.

The DNA for the CDR3 is TGTGCCAGCAGCCTAATAGGGGGCAAAGCTTTCTTT. It translates to CASSLIGGKAFF. The chain combines TRBV27 with TRBJ1-1; 7 bases align to TRBD1. Germline V gene lookup returns CDR1 MNHEY and CDR2 SMNVEV (reference sequence). Trimming cost V 6 bases and J 9 bases; bases outside gene matches: 7. This CDR3 region has 12 residues.

CDR3 residues: CASSPPGVTEAFF. In nucleotides, the CDR3 is TGCGCCAGCAGCCCTCCGGGTGTCACTGAAGCTTTCTTT. V is TRBV4-1 and J is TRBJ1-1; D gene unclear. The CDR3 extends over 13 amino acids. From germline, CDR1 is MGHRA and CDR2 YSYEKL. The V gene lost 4 bases and the J gene lost 4 bases, with 10 bases spanning the gap.

The chain recombines TRBV6-2 or TRBV6-3 with TRBJ2-7; TRBD1 matches 12 bases. The CDR3 spans 18 residues. V lost 2 bases to trimming and J lost 2 bases; unmatched junction nucleotides: 10. Germline V CDR1 and CDR2: MNHEY, SVGEGT. The CDR3 is CASSYRDRGLGGPYEQYF. The CDR3 bases are TGTGCCAGCAGTTACCGGGACAGGGGGCTGGGCGGACCCTACGAGCAGTACTTC.

This chain joins TRBV7-9 and TRBJ2-3, with 7 bases fitting TRBD1. The V segment lost 6 bases and the J segment 3 bases; nucleotides outside the gene matches: 9. The CDR3 is 15 amino acids. The germline V gene has CDR1 SEHNR and CDR2 FQNEAQ (reference sequence). The CDR3 sequence: CASRNRQGRTDTQYF. The DNA of the CDR3 is TGTGCCAGCAGAAACAGACAGGGAAGGACAGATACGCAGTATTTT.

This sequence joins TRBV4-1 and TRBJ2-7; no clear D gene. With 3 bases removed from V and 6 bases from J, the gap between germline ends came to 15 bases. Germline V gene data show CDR1 as MGHRA and CDR2 as YSYEKL. The CDR3 is made up of 14 amino acids. CDR3 sequence: CASSQGPTIGEQYF. In nucleotides, the CDR3 is TGCGCCAGCAGCCAGGGTCCGACCATTGGCGAGCAGTACTTC.

The chain uses TRBV5-1 and TRBJ1-2, with 8 bases identical to TRBD1. Per the germline V gene, CDR1 is SGHRS and CDR2 is YFSETQ. J lost 7 bases, V lost 4 bases, and 6 bases had no gene match. The CDR3 consists of 13 residues. The CDR3 nucleotides are TGCGCCAGCAGCACCGGACAGGGCCCTGGCTACACCTTC. The encoded protein is CASSTGQGPGYTF.

V usage is TRBV28 and J usage is TRBJ1-3; D is unclear. This CDR3 comprises 11 residues. Trimming shortened V by 6 bases and J by 6 bases, and 6 bases separated the two germline ends. In germline, CDR1 is MDHEN, CDR2 SYDVKM. In DNA, the CDR3 is TGTGCCAGCAGAATAGTAAACACCATATATTTT. Translating it yields CASRIVNTIYF.

This chain links TRBV5-4 with TRBJ2-1; 10 bases fit TRBD2. V lost 6 bases, J lost 3 bases, and 6 bases stayed unmatched. The CDR3 extends over 15 amino acids. CDR1 and CDR2 (germline): SGHNT, YYREEE (reference sequence). CDR3 sequence reads: CASTSKRGGYNEQFF. The CDR3 DNA follows: TGTGCCAGCACCTCTAAGCGGGGGGGCTACAATGAGCAGTTCTTC. Using reference TRBV5-4 and TRBJ2-1 for the parts outside the CDR3, the full variable domain is ETGVTQSPTHLIKTRGQQVTLRCSSQSGHNTVSWYQQALGQGPQFIFQYYREEENGRGNFPPRFSGLQFPNYSSELNVNALELDDSALYLCASTSKRGGYNEQFFGPGTRLTVL.

The V gene is TRBV27, the J gene TRBJ1-2; D possibly corresponds to TRBD1 (5 bases). The germline V and J ends were trimmed by 0 bases and 7 bases, with 12 bases remaining between them. The CDR3 loop spans 14 amino acids. The germline V gene has CDR1 MNHEY and CDR2 SMNVEV (reference sequence). CDR3 loop: CASSLSGGWGGYTF. In DNA, the CDR3 is TGTGCCAGCAGTTTATCTGGGGGGTGGGGTGGCTACACCTTC.

The J gene is TRBJ2-1, the V gene TRBV6-2 or TRBV6-3; 10 bases are a match to TRBD2. The V and J ends lost 5 bases and 8 bases, in that order; junction bases with no gene match: 15. The germline gives CDR1 MNHEY, CDR2 SVGEGT. This CDR3 has 17 residues. CDR3 sequence reads: CASSQRDRRTSGDEQFF. The CDR3 DNA follows: TGTGCCAGCAGTCAACGGGACCGTCGGACTAGCGGCGATGAGCAGTTCTTC.

Notes on this clone: One junction end disagrees with the germline gene, perhaps due to a read error. V usage is TRBV5-4 and J usage is TRBJ2-3; TRBD2 aligns across 8 bases. This CDR3 has 14 residues. Germline CDR1 and CDR2: SGHNT and YYREEE (reference sequence). The CDR3 here is CASSPGLAADMQYF. The CDR3 bases are TGTGCCAGCAGCCCAGGACTAGCAGCAGATATGCAGTATTTT.

V is TRBV3-1 (or the pseudogene TRBV3-2) and J is TRBJ1-2; tentative D call: TRBD1 (5 bases). The CDR3 is 17 amino acids. The germline V gene has CDR1 LGHDT and CDR2 YNNKEL (reference sequence). V lost 1 base, J lost 5 bases, and 20 bases lay in between. The CDR3 nucleotides are TGTGCCAGCAGCCAAGTATTAGGCCGAGACAGAGCATATGGCTACACCTTC. This sequence encodes CASSQVLGRDRAYGYTF.

The J gene is TRBJ2-7, the V gene TRBV10-3, with D perhaps matching TRBD2 (6 bases). CDR1 is ENHRY and CDR2 is SYGVKD in the germline V gene. This CDR3 contains 13 residues. V gave up 3 bases and J gave up 7 bases, with 13 bases separating them. DNA for the CDR3: TGTGCCATCAGTGACCAACTAGCAAGGGAGCAGTACTTC. Protein product: CAISDQLAREQYF.

The V and J genes are TRBV19 and TRBJ1-2, with D perhaps matching TRBD1 (6 bases). Trimming removed 7 bases from V and 6 bases from J, with 24 bases in between. Germline V lookup: CDR1 LNHDA, CDR2 SQIVND (reference sequence). This CDR3 spans 16 amino acids. The CDR3 DNA reads as TGTGCCAGTAACAGAGCCGGGGCCAGGGGATTCGATGGCTACACCTTC. Translated, it gives CASNRAGARGFDGYTF.

CDR3 region: CASSATGETTNEKLFF. The CDR3 nucleotides read TGCGCCAGCAGCGCCACAGGGGAAACAACTAATGAAAAACTGTTTTTT. The chain is built from TRBV5-1 and TRBJ1-4, with 7 bases that match TRBD1. CDR1 is SGHRS and CDR2 is YFSETQ in the germline V gene. This CDR3 region has 16 residues. The ends lost 4 bases at V and 0 bases at J; junction bases unmatched: 6.